Sequencing of this TCR beta chain was carried out in a study of cytomegalovirus exposure and HLA in healthy donors. Researchers ran the PCR with 60 Vbeta and 13 Jbeta primers. Assay used: immunoSEQ multiplex PCR; TCRdb lists only in-frame clones, some missing. The profile shows some 200,000 clones, approximately 85% of them singletons. The receptor comes from a girl aged 5-17 years in good health and CMV-seropositive. Sequencing was performed on PBMCs.

The CDR3 DNA is TGTGCCAGCAGCCCGTTAAGGGGTGGGACTGCGCTTGACGAGCAGTACTTC. Its protein product is CASSPLRGGTALDEQYF. The rearrangement joins TRBV7-9 to TRBJ2-7, with a weak D call TRBD2 (6 bases). The germline gives CDR1 SEHNR, CDR2 FQNEAQ (reference sequence). Trimming cost V 5 bases and J 5 bases, with 25 bases left between them. The CDR3 loop spans 17 amino acids. The full variable domain, its missing parts supplied by reference TRBV7-9 and TRBJ2-7, is DTGVSQNPRHKITKRGQNVTFRCDPISEHNRLYWYRQTLGQGPEFLTYFQNEAQLEKSRLLSDRFSAERPKGSFSTLEIQRTEQGDSAMYLCASSPLRGGTALDEQYFGPGTRLTVT.